This TCR beta chain was found in a study of CD8 T cells in ankylosing spondylitis. From germline, CDR1 is DFQATT and CDR2 SNEGSKA (reference sequence). The CDR3 has 12 amino acids. The V and J ends lost 3 bases and 4 bases respectively, with 9 bases between them. Study-level results: Typical of ankylosing spondylitis blood, it appeared, was a TCR beta motif of 7 or 8 highly homologous variants. Clones linked to disease, bearing a CD8+ phenotype, were relatively rare in peripheral blood.

Preparation of TCR beta libraries was done by quantitative 5'-RACE with molecular barcodes. One entry per CDR3 protein, called by TCRdb with MiXCR from the 5' RACE reads. The sample consists of hundreds of thousands of distinct CDR3 sequences, about 12% of them appearing once. Of note for this clonotype: Its cognate antigen is unknown.

The sample was blood, either unsorted or a sorted T cell fraction (not recorded which). This chain links TRBV20-1 with TRBJ1-1, with D perhaps matching TRBD1 (6 bases). The TCR originated in a male donor with ankylosing spondylitis. CDR3 coding DNA: TGCAGTGCTAGTTTCAGGGGCACTGAAGCTTTCTTT. It yields the protein CSASFRGTEAFF.